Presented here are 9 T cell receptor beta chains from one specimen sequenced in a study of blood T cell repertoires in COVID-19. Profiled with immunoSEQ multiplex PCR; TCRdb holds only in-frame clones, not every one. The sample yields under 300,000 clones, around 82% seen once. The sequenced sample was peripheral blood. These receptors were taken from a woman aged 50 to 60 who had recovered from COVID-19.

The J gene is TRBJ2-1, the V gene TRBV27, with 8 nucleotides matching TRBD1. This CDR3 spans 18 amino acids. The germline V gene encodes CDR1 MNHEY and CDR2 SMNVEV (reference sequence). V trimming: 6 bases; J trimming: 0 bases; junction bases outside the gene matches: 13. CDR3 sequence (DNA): TGTGCCAGCAGGAAGAGTGGACAGGGCATAAGCTCCTACAATGAGCAGTTCTTC. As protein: CASRKSGQGISSYNEQFF.

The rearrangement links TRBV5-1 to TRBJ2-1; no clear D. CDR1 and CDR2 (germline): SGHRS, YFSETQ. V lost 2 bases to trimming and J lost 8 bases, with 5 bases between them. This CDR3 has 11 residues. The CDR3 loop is CASSFRDEQFF. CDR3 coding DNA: TGCGCCAGCAGCTTCCGGGATGAGCAGTTCTTC.

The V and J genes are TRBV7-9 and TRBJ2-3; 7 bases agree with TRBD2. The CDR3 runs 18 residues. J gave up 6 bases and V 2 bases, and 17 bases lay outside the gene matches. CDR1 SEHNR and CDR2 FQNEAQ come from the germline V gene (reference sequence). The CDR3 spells CASSLFGVVASGRDTQYF. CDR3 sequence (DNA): TGTGCCAGCAGCTTATTTGGGGTGGTGGCTAGCGGCCGGGATACGCAGTATTTT.

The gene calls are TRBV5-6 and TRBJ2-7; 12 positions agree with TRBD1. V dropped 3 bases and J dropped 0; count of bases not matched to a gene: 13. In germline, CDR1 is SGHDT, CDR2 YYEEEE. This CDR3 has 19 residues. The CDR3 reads CASSSKPGQGARSSYEQYF. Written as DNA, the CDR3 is TGTGCCAGCAGCTCGAAACCGGGACAGGGGGCAAGAAGCTCCTACGAGCAGTACTTC.

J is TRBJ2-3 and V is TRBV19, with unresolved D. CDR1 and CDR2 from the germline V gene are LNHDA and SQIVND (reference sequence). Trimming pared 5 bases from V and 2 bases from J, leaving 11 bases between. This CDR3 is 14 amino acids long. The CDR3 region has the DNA TGTGCCAGTAGTCTTCGGCAGGACACAGATACGCAGTATTTT. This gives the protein CASSLRQDTDTQYF.

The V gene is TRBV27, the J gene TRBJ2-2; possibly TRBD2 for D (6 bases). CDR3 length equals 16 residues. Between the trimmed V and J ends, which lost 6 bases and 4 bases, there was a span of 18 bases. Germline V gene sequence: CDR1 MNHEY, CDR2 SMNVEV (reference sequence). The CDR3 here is CASRRKSGDGTGELFF. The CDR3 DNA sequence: TGTGCCAGCAGAAGAAAGTCGGGGGACGGCACCGGGGAGCTGTTTTTT.

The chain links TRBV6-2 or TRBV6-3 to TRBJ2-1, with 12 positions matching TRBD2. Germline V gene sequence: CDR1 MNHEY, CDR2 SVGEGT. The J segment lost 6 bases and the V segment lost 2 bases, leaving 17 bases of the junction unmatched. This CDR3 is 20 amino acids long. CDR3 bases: TGTGCCAGCAGTTACCTCGGACTAGCGGGAAACCCTACCCCCCCCAATGAGCAGTTCTTC. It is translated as CASSYLGLAGNPTPPNEQFF.

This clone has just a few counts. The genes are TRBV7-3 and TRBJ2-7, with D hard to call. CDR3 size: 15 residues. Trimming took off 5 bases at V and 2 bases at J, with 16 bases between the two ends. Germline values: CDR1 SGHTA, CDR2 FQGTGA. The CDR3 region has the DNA TGTGCCAGCAGCCCAAGTACTGGTCCCCCCTACGAGCAGTACTTC. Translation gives CASSPSTGPPYEQYF.

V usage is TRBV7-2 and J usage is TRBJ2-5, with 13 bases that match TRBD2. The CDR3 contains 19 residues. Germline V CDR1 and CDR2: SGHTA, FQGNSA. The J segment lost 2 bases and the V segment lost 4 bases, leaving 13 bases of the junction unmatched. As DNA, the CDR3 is TGTGCCAGCAGCTGGGCGGGTCTTAAACTAGCGGGGGGGCAAGAGACCCAGTACTTC. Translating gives CASSWAGLKLAGGQETQYF.